The table lists the clone carrying this T cell receptor (beta chain) with a count of one. This entry comes from a study of T cell responses to AZD1222 COVID-19 vaccine. Looked up from germline, CDR1 is SGHNT and CDR2 is YENEEA. The CDR3 is made up of 17 amino acids. The V and J ends lost 1 base and 7 bases, in that order; junction bases with no gene match: 8. The method was immunoSEQ multiplex PCR; TCRdb's version includes in-frame clones alone and lacks a portion of them. The sample contains 80,000 to 85,000 clones, approximately 90% of which appear only once. This clonotype was sampled from an adult who received the AZD1222 COVID-19 vaccine. The sample here was peripheral blood, taken 28 days after the second AZD1222 dose. The chain couples TRBV11-3 to TRBJ2-1; 12 bases map to TRBD2. The CDR3 spells CASSLGPTSGRLNEQFF. The CDR3 DNA reads TGTGCCAGCAGCTTAGGACCGACTAGCGGGAGATTGAATGAGCAGTTCTTC.